The 19 T cell receptor beta chains given below trace back to one sample, sequenced in a study of quantifying T cell responses using KT2 cells. Study context: RNA was reverse transcribed with TCR alpha and beta constant-region primers.

The cDNA 3' end received a ligated oligonucleotide with a UMI. An equimolar mix of RC1.1 and RC1.2 primed the beta chain across TRBC1 and TRBC2. Each CDR3 protein gets one entry after TCRdb re-called the UMI-ligation and nested PCR reads with MiXCR. The data contain tens of thousands of distinct CDR3 sequences, approximately 13% of them seen just once; the ten biggest clones take up approximately 9.4%. Sequencing was performed on PBMCs spiked with cells of the T cell clone KT2. These receptors were obtained from a human donor.

The genes are TRBV20-1 and TRBJ2-1; 7 nucleotides line up with TRBD2. The CDR3 is made up of 13 amino acids. Trimming removed 3 bases from V and 7 bases from J; junction bases left unmatched: 6. From germline, CDR1 is DFQATT and CDR2 SNEGSKA (reference sequence). The CDR3 region has the DNA TGCAGTGCTAGGGGGGGGGGACGGAATGAGCAGTTCTTC. This gives the protein CSARGGGRNEQFF.

The J gene is TRBJ1-1, the V gene TRBV6-4, with D unresolved. The CDR3 sequence is 14 residues long. V lost 6 bases and J 3 bases, leaving 14 bases between the germline ends. The V gene's germline CDR1 is MRHNA and CDR2 SNTAGT. CDR3 sequence: CASRPNDVYTEAFF. For the CDR3, the DNA is TGTGCCAGCAGACCCAACGACGTATACACTGAAGCTTTCTTT.

The chain joins TRBV10-3 to TRBJ1-1; 7 positions agree with TRBD1. Germline V gene lookup returns CDR1 ENHRY and CDR2 SYGVKD. The CDR3 has 13 amino acids. V trimming: 11 bases; J trimming: 4 bases; junction bases outside the gene matches: 10. CDR3 sequence: CAASPTGRTEAFF. The DNA for the CDR3 is TGTGCCGCCTCCCCGACAGGGCGCACTGAAGCTTTCTTT.

The rearrangement joins TRBV27 to TRBJ1-2; 8 bases line up with TRBD1. The CDR3 spans 16 residues. Germline V CDR1 and CDR2: MNHEY, SMNVEV (reference sequence). The ends lost 3 bases at V and 1 base at J; junction bases unmatched: 7. The CDR3 bases are TGTGCCAGCAGTTTTAGGCAGGGGGCGCGTAACTATGGCTACACCTTC. Translation: CASSFRQGARNYGYTF.

J is TRBJ2-1 and V is TRBV15, with D hard to call. Germline CDR1 and CDR2: LNHNV and YYDKDF (reference sequence). V lost 2 bases and J 9 bases, leaving 8 bases between the germline ends. This CDR3 has 12 residues. The CDR3 loop reads CATSRIMSEQFF. The CDR3, as DNA: TGTGCCACCAGCAGAATTATGAGTGAGCAGTTCTTC. Full variable domain (outside the CDR3, taken from reference TRBV15 and TRBJ2-1): DAMVIQNPRYQVTQFGKPVTLSCSQTLNHNVMYWYQQKSSQAPKLLFHYYDKDFNNEADTPDNFQSRRPNTSFCFLDIRSPGLGDTAMYLCATSRIMSEQFFGPGTRLTVL.

The chain uses TRBV19 and TRBJ1-2; D unresolved. The CDR3 loop spans 13 amino acids. V was pared by 5 bases and J by 3 bases, with 10 bases between. Germline CDR1 LNHDA, CDR2 SQIVND (reference sequence). CDR3 nucleotides: TGTGCCAGTAGTCCCCGGACTTACTATGGCTACACCTTC. This codes for CASSPRTYYGYTF.

This clonotype was seen repeatedly, ten times or more. V and J are TRBV6-5 and TRBJ1-5; 7 bases fit TRBD1. Germline V gene lookup returns CDR1 MNHEY and CDR2 SVGAGI. This CDR3 comprises 13 residues. The junction had 3 bases not matched to a gene; V was cut back by 6 bases and J by 4 bases. The chain's CDR3 is CASRPGQNQPQHF. CDR3 nucleotides: TGTGCCAGCAGGCCGGGACAGAATCAGCCCCAGCATTTT.

V usage is TRBV3-1 and J usage is TRBJ2-2; TRBD2 might be the D (5 bases). With 4 bases removed from V and 5 bases from J, the gap between germline ends came to 20 bases. This CDR3 is 17 amino acids long. Per the germline V gene, CDR1 is LGHDT and CDR2 is YNNKEL (reference sequence). DNA of the CDR3: TGTGCCAGCAGCCCGCCGTCCTACGGCTCGGGGACCGGGGAGCTGTTTTTT. Amino acid sequence: CASSPPSYGSGTGELFF.

This chain joins TRBV7-3 and TRBJ1-1; D perhaps matches TRBD1 (6 bases). Germline CDR1 and CDR2: SGHTA and FQGTGA. Between the trimmed V and J ends, which lost 0 bases and 8 bases, there was a span of 13 bases. This CDR3 has 14 amino acids. DNA for the CDR3: TGTGCCAGCAGCTTAACGACAGGACACCGAGAAGCTTTCTTT. Protein sequence: CASSLTTGHREAFF.

This clonotype was recorded many times. The chain carries TRBV9 and TRBJ2-7; D is possibly TRBD1 (6 bases). The V end lost 4 bases, the J end lost 2 bases, and 13 bases lay between the germline ends. The CDR3 has 14 residues. CDR1 and CDR2 from the germline V gene are SGDLS and YYNGEE. The CDR3 region has the DNA TGTGCCAGCAGCCCACGACAGGAAACCTACGAGCAGTACTTC. Translation: CASSPRQETYEQYF. Supplemented by reference TRBV9 and TRBJ2-7, the full variable domain reads DSGVTQTPKHLITATGQRVTLRCSPRSGDLSVYWYQQSLDQGLQFLIQYYNGEERAKGNILERFSAQQFPDLHSELNLSSLELGDSALYFCASSPRQETYEQYFGPGTRLTVT.

V and J are TRBV5-1 and TRBJ2-7; TRBD1 is a possible D gene (6 bases). The CDR3 spans 14 residues. Trimming took off 3 bases at V and 3 bases at J, with 13 bases between the two ends. The germline V gene encodes CDR1 SGHRS and CDR2 YFSETQ. The CDR3 sequence is CASSSTGNNYEQYF. The CDR3 nucleotides read TGCGCCAGCAGCTCTACAGGGAACAACTACGAGCAGTACTTC.

This clonotype was seen ten or more times. The chain recombines TRBV4-3 with TRBJ2-4, with 9 bases fitting TRBD2. In germline, CDR1 is LGHNA, CDR2 YSLEER. The CDR3 has 17 residues. V lost 1 base to trimming and J lost 9 bases; unmatched junction nucleotides: 13. CDR3 sequence: CASSQGGLREGPGIQYF. The CDR3 DNA sequence: TGCGCCAGCAGCCAAGGAGGCTTGCGGGAGGGCCCGGGCATTCAGTACTTC.

Details on this clonotype: Since a much larger clone is just one base distant, this may be a read error. This sequence joins TRBV27 and TRBJ1-1; TRBD1 matches 7 bases. Germline values: CDR1 MNHEY, CDR2 SMNVEV (reference sequence). This CDR3 is 14 amino acids long. V shed 0 bases, J shed 6 bases, and the junction held 4 bases outside the gene matches. Written as DNA, the CDR3 is TGTGCCAGCAGTTTATCAAGGGGGCACTCTGAAGCTTTCTTT. It encodes CASSLSRGHSEAFF.

As for this clonotype: A much larger clone lies a single base off, so this may be a read error. This chain joins TRBV11-2 and TRBJ2-5; 9 nucleotides match TRBD2. CDR1 SGHAT and CDR2 FQNNGV come from the germline V gene. Trimming removed 4 bases from V and 8 bases from J; junction bases left unmatched: 17. CDR3 length: 17 amino acids. The CDR3: CASSSVDSGSRGDTQYF. In DNA, the CDR3 is TGTGCCAGCAGCTCTGTGGATAGCGGGAGTCGGGGAGATACCCAGTACTTC.

This clonotype was counted many times. V gene TRBV7-2 combines with J gene TRBJ2-6; D unclear. Germline CDR1 and CDR2: SGHTA and FQGNSA. This CDR3 contains 14 residues. Trimming took 2 bases from V and 1 from J, leaving 3 bases between them. This chain's CDR3 is CASSLNSGANVLTF. As DNA, the CDR3 is TGTGCCAGCAGCTTAAATTCTGGGGCCAACGTCCTGACTTTC.

This clonotype was counted at least ten times. V usage is TRBV6-5 and J usage is TRBJ1-1; perhaps TRBD1 as D (5 bases). CDR1 is MNHEY, CDR2 SVGAGI, per germline. Trimming shortened V by 2 bases and J by 6 bases, and 13 bases separated the two germline ends. This CDR3 is built from 14 residues. CDR3 nucleotide sequence: TGTGCCAGCAGTTACGGGACCCCATCGGCTGAAGCTTTCTTT. Encoded protein: CASSYGTPSAEAFF.

V gene TRBV5-5 combines with J gene TRBJ1-6; maybe TRBD1 (6 bases). This CDR3 comprises 16 residues. Trimming removed 3 bases from V and 6 bases from J, with 16 bases in between. The germline gives CDR1 SGHKS, CDR2 YYEKEE (reference sequence). The CDR3 loop reads CASSWGHRLTNSPLHF. CDR3 bases: TGTGCCAGCAGCTGGGGGCACAGGCTGACTAATTCACCCCTCCACTTT.

This clonotype was seen a few times. The chain recombines TRBV10-3 with TRBJ2-1, with 7 bases fitting TRBD2. Germline CDR1 reads ENHRY; CDR2 reads SYGVKD. V lost 2 bases, J lost 4 bases, and 8 bases stayed unmatched. CDR3 length equals 16 residues. For the CDR3, the DNA is TGTGCCATCAGTGAGCTCCCCCAGCGGGGATACAATGAGCAGTTCTTC. Amino acids: CAISELPQRGYNEQFF.

On this clonotype: A much larger clonotype is one base distant, so this may be a read error. Since no conserved phenylalanine or tryptophan closes the CDR3, a read error is the likely cause. This sequence joins TRBV29-1 and TRBJ1-4, with TRBD1 identical over 8 bases. The CDR3 totals 14 residues. Trimming at V came to 5 bases and at J to 5 bases, leaving 7 bases not matched to a gene. The germline gives CDR1 SQVTM, CDR2 ANQGSEA. The CDR3 protein is CSVRGQGGNEKLFL. DNA of the CDR3: TGCAGCGTTCGTGGACAGGGAGGAAATGAAAAACTGTTTCTT.